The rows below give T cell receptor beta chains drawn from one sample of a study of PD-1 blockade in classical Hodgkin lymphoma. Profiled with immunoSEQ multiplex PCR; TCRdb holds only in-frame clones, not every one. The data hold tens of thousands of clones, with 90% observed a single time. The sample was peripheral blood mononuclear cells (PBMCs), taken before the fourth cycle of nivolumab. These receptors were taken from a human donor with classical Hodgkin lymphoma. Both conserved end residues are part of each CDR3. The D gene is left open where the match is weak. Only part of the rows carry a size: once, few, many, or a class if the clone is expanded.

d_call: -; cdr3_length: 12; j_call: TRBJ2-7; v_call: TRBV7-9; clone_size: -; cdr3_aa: CASSPARNEQYF; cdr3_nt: TGTGCCAGCTCGCCAGCACGGAACGAGCAGTACTTC
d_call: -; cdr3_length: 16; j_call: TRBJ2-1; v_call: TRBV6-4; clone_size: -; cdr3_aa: CASSDSRGGSYNEQFF; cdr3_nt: TGTGCCAGCAGTGACTCCAGAGGGGGCTCCTACAATGAGCAGTTCTTC
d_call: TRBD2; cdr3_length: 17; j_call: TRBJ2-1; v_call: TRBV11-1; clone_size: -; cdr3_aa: CASSTLLSGSVYNEQFF; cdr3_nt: TGTGCCAGCAGCACCCTCTTGAGCGGGAGCGTTTACAATGAGCAGTTCTTC
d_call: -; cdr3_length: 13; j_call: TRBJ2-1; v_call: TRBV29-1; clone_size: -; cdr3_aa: CSVVPRGANEQFF; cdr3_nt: TGCAGCGTTGTTCCCCGGGGGGCCAATGAGCAGTTCTTC
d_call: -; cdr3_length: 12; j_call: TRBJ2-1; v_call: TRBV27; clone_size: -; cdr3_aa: CASSFPGNEQFF; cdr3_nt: TGTGCCAGCAGCTTTCCCGGGAATGAGCAGTTCTTC
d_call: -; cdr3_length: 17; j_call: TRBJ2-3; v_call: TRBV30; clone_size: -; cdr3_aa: CAWSMPHLAIGTDTQYF; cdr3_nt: TGTGCCTGGAGTATGCCCCATCTGGCTATCGGCACAGATACGCAGTATTTT
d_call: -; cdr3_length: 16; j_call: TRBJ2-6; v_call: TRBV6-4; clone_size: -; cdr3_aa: CASSEDRGSGANVLTF; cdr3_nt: TGTGCCAGCAGTGAGGACCGCGGCTCTGGGGCCAACGTCCTGACTTTC
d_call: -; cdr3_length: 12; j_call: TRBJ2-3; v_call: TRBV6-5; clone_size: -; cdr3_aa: CASKAGPTRSDF; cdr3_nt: TGTGCCAGCAAGGCGGGGCCGACGCGATCGGATTTT
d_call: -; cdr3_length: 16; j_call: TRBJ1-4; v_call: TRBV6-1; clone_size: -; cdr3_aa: CASSGKNRATNEKLFF; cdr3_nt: TGTGCCAGCAGTGGAAAAAACAGGGCCACTAATGAAAAACTGTTTTTT
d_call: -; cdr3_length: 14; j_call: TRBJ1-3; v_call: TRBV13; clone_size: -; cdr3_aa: CASRQGPSGNTIYF; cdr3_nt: TGTGCCAGCAGGCAGGGTCCCTCTGGAAACACCATATATTTT
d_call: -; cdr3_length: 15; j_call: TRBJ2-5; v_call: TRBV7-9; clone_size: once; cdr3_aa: CASRANRGRGETQYF; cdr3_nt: TGTGCCAGCAGGGCCAACCGGGGGCGGGGAGAGACCCAGTACTTC
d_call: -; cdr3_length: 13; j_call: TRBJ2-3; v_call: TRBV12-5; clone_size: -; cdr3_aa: CASGGTPGDTQYF; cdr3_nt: TGTGCTAGTGGGGGGACTCCAGGGGATACGCAGTATTTT
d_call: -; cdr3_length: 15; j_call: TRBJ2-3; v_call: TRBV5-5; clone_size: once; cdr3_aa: CASSPMPLSTDTQYF; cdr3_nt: TGTGCCAGCAGCCCGATGCCCCTTAGCACAGATACGCAGTATTTT
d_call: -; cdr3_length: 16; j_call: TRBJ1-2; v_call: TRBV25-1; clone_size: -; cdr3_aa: CASSESSIGGSGGYTF; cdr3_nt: TGTGCCAGCAGTGAGTCAAGTATCGGGGGATCTGGTGGCTACACCTTC
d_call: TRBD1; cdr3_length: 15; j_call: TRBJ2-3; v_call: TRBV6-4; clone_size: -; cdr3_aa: CASSDSVDRADTQYF; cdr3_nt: TGTGCCAGCAGTGACTCCGTGGACAGGGCGGATACGCAGTATTTT
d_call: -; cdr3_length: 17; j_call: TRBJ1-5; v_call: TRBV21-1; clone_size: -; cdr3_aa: CASSKGHMAGGMQPQHF; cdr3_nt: TGTGCCAGCAGCAAGGGCCATATGGCAGGGGGCATGCAGCCCCAGCATTTT
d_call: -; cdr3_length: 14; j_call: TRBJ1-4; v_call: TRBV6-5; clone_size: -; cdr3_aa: CASSYSGGMEKLFF; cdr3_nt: TGTGCCAGCAGTTATTCTGGGGGGATGGAAAAACTGTTTTTT
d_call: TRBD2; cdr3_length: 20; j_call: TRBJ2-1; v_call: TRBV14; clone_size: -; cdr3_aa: CASSQFRTSGRIGSYNEQFF; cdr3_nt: TGTGCCAGCAGCCAATTTCGGACTAGCGGACGAATCGGCTCCTACAATGAGCAGTTCTTC
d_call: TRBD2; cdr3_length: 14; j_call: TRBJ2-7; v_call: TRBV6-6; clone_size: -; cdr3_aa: CASSRGSLGYEQYF; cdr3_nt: TGTGCCAGCAGTCGCGGGAGTTTAGGCTACGAGCAGTACTTC
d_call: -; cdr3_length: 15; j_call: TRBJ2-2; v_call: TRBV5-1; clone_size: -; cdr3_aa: CASSAVPDTGGELFF; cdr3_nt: TGCGCCAGCAGCGCGGTGCCGGATACAGGCGGGGAGCTGTTTTTT
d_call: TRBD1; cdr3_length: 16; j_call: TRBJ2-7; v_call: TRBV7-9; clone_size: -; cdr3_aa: CASSLIRQGFGYEQYF; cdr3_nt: TGTGCCAGCAGCTTAATCCGACAGGGGTTCGGCTACGAGCAGTACTTC
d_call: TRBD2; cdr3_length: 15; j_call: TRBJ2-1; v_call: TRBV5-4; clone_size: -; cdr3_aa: CASSLAGTSYNEQFF; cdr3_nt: TGTGCCAGCAGCTTGGCCGGGACTAGCTACAATGAGCAGTTCTTC
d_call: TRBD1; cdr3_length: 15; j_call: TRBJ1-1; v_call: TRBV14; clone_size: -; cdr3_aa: CASSPTGGANTEAFF; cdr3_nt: TGTGCCAGCAGCCCCACAGGGGGGGCGAACACTGAAGCTTTCTTT
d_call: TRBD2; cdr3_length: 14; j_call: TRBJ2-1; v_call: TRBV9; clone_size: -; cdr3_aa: CASSGLALHNEQFF; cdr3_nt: TGTGCCAGCAGCGGACTAGCCTTACACAATGAGCAGTTCTTC
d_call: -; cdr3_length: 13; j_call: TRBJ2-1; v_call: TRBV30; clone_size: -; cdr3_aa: CAWSPLQGNEQFF; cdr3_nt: TGTGCCTGGAGTCCCTTACAGGGCAATGAGCAGTTCTTC
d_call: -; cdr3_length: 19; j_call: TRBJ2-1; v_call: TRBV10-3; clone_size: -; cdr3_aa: CAISVPKEGRTEHYNEQFF; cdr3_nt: TGTGCCATCAGTGTTCCCAAGGAGGGGCGGACCGAACATTACAATGAGCAGTTCTTC
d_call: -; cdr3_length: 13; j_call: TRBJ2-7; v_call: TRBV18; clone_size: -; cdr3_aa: CASSPPGVYEQYF; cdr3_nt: TGTGCCAGCTCACCACCCGGAGTCTACGAGCAGTACTTC
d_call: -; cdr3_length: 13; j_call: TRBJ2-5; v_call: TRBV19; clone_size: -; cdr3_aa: CASKTPGQETQYF; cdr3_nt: TGTGCCAGTAAAACACCGGGACAAGAGACCCAGTACTTC
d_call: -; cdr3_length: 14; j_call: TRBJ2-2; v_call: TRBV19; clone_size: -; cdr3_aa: CASSYLVKTGELFF; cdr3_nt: TGTGCCAGTAGTTACCTCGTAAAGACCGGGGAGCTGTTTTTT
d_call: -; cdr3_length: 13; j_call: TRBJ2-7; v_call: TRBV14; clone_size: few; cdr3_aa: CASSHEQGIEQYF; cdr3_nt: TGTGCCAGCAGCCACGAACAGGGTATTGAGCAGTACTTC
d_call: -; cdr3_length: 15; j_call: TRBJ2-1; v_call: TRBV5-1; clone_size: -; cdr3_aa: CASSLAPGKRDEQFF; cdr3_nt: TGCGCCAGCAGCTTGGCACCAGGGAAGAGGGATGAGCAGTTCTTC
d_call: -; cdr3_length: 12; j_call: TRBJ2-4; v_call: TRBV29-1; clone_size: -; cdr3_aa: CSVELSPNIQYF; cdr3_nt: TGCAGCGTTGAATTAAGTCCAAACATTCAGTACTTC
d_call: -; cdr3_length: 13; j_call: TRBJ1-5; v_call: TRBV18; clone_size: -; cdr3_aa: CASSPGTRETQHF; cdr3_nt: TGTGCCAGCTCACCAGGCACAAGGGAGACCCAGCATTTT
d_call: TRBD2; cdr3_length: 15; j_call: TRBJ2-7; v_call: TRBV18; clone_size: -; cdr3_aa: CASSPQVAGTYEQYF; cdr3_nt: TGTGCCAGCTCACCCCAGGTAGCGGGAACCTACGAGCAGTACTTC
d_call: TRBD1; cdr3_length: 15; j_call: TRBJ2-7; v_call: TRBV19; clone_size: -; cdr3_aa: CASTYTGAGSYEQYF; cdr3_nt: TGTGCCAGTACCTACACAGGGGCGGGCTCCTACGAGCAGTACTTC
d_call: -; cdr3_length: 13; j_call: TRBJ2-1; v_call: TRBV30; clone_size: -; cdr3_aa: CAHRMGRGNEQFF; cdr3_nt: TGTGCCCACCGTATGGGCCGAGGGAATGAGCAGTTCTTC
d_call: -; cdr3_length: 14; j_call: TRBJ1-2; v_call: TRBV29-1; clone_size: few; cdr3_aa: CSVETGHRPYGYTF; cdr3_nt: TGCAGCGTTGAGACGGGACACCGACCATATGGCTACACCTTC
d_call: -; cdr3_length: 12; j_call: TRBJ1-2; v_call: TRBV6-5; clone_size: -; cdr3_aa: CASSFDSYGYTF; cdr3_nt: TGTGCCAGCAGTTTCGACAGCTATGGCTACACCTTC
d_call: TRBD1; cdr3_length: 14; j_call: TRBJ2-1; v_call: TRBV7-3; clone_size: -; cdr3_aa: CASSTGTGYNEQFF; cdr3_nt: TGTGCCAGCAGCACTGGGACAGGTTACAATGAGCAGTTCTTC
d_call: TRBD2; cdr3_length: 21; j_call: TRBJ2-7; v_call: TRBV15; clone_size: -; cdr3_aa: CATSREGPGIAVSGRKNEQYF; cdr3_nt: TGTGCCACCAGCAGAGAGGGCCCCGGAATCGCTGTGAGCGGGAGAAAGAACGAGCAGTACTTC
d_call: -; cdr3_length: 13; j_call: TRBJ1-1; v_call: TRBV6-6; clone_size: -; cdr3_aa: CASSYGGRAEAFF; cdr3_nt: TGTGCCAGCAGTTACGGGGGTCGTGCTGAAGCTTTCTTT